This T cell receptor beta chain was recovered during a study of response to subunit inactivated influenza vaccine (dated by TCRdb to the late 2010s). Study-wide context: Deep quantitative T cell receptor repertoire profiling was used in the study to track responses to a trivalent subunit inactivated influenza vaccine.

The library was prepared using RT-PCR. Sequenced using an Illumina HiSeq 2500. TCRdb reran the public reads through fastp at Q25 and MiXCR, keeping productive beta chains. Identical CDR3 proteins give one entry, which carries the most common genes and DNA. This sample comprises about 650,000 distinct CDR3 sequences, 14% of them detected only once. 7.6% of the sample is in the top ten clones. Trimming at the junction amounts to 6 bases on V and 0 bases on J, and the germline ends lie 12 bases apart. According to the germline V gene, CDR1 reads MDHEN and CDR2 reads SYDVKM. The CDR3 has 16 amino acids, counting the end cysteine and phenylalanine. The read is trimmed to its CDR3 DNA, 48 bases read in frame from base 1. Here is what the overall study found, with its caveats: It was suggested by the authors that each seasonal influenza vaccination may recruit only a limited number of new T cells.

This clonotype was seen at least ten times. No cognate antigen has been identified for it. No quality values exist for individual bases; no much larger clone is one base distant. The clonotype originates from a man in his fifties who received an inactivated influenza vaccine. Donor details come from another sample of the same person, matched by shared clones. Here the chain combines TRBV28 and TRBJ1-6; the D gene identity is not certain. The source was PBMCs from blood, collected around 14 days before vaccination. The DNA is as follows: TGTGCCAGCAGCGCATCCTCGAGCTCCTATAATTCACCCCTCCACTTT. Its protein is CASSASSSSYNSPLHF.